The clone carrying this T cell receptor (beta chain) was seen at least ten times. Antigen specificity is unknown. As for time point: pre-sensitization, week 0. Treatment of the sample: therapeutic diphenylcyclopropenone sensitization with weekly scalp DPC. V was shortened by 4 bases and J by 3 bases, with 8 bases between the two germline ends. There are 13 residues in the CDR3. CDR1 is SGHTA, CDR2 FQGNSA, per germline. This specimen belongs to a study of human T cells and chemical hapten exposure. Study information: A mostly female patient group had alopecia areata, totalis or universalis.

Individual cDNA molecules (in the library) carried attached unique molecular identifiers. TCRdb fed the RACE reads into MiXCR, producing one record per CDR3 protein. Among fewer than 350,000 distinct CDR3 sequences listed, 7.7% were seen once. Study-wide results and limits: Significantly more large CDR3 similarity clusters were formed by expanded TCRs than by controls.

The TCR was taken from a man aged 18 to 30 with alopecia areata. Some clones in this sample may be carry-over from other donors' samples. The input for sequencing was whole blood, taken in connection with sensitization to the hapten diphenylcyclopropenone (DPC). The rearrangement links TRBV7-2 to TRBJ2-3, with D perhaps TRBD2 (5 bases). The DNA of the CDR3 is TGTGCCAGCAGCTACGAGGGAACAGATACGCAGTATTTT. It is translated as CASSYEGTDTQYF.